This T cell receptor (beta chain) was found in a study of identical twins. Findings of the study overall: Recombination models fit unrelated individuals' TCR alpha sharing but underestimated twins'.

Trimming shortened V by 6 bases and J by 3 bases, and 12 bases separated the two germline ends. This CDR3 is 14 amino acids long. Germline CDR1 MNHNS, CDR2 SASEGT. TCRdb reprocessed the 5' RACE reads with MiXCR, giving one entry per CDR3 protein. The sample lists hundreds of thousands of distinct CDR3 sequences, approximately 6% seen once, with 1.5% to 2% in the top ten. To note about this clonotype: As yet, its antigen is unknown.

The TCR was taken from a man younger than 35 in good health. The chain has TRBV6-1 and TRBJ1-5, with D unresolved. Sequencing was done on a sample of naive T cells sorted from blood. CDR3 residues: CASRSRTDNQPQHF. Written as DNA, the CDR3 is TGTGCCAGCAGATCCCGGACGGACAATCAGCCCCAGCATTTT.